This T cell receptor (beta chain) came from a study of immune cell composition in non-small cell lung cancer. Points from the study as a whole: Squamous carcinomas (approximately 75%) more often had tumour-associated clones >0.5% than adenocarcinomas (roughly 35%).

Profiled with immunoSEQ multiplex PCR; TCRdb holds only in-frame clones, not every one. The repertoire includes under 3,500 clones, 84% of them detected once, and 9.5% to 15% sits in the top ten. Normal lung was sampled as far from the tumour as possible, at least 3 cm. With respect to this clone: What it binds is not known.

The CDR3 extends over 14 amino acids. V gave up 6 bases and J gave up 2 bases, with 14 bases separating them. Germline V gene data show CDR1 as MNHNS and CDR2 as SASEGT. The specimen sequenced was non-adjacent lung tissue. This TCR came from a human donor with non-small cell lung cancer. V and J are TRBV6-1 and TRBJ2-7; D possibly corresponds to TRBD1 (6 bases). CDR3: CASRYSDRAYEQYF. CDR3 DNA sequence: TGTGCCAGCAGGTATTCGGACAGAGCCTACGAGCAGTACTTC.